These 22 T cell receptor beta chains came from one sample sequenced in a study of glioma-infiltrating T cells after dendritic cell vaccination (dated by TCRdb to the mid-2010s). The time point label of this sample denotes: after dendritic cell vaccination, including at tumor progression/relapse. Library creation used the immunoSEQ multiplex PCR assay. The table comes from immuneACCESS by way of TCRdb, which keeps in-frame sequences with V and J called. Part of the clones is missing from these tables; in studies checked, under half for an unresolved V gene and the rest for unknown reasons. Counted in this sample were tens of thousands of clones; about four fifths of them appeared once. Approximately 14% of the sample comes from the top ten. The material sequenced was blood, taken after dendritic cell vaccination. Receptor source: a human donor with glioblastoma.

The V call is TRBV18, the J call TRBJ1-2; D call uncertain. Germline V gives CDR1 KGHSH, CDR2 LQKENI. This CDR3 has 13 amino acids. V lost 0 bases and J lost 7, with 9 bases in between. This CDR3 reads CASSPPSGSGYTF. The CDR3 bases are TGTGCCAGCTCACCACCGTCCGGGTCTGGCTACACCTTC.

The genes are TRBV19 and TRBJ2-4, with D perhaps TRBD2 (5 bases). Germline assignment: CDR1 LNHDA and CDR2 SQIVND (reference sequence). Trimming removed 4 bases at V and 3 bases at J, with 13 bases between. This CDR3 is 15 amino acids long. CDR3 loop: CASSTLEEVKNIQYF. For the CDR3, the DNA is TGTGCCAGTAGTACTCTGGAGGAGGTCAAAAACATTCAGTACTTC.

V gene TRBV29-1 combines with J gene TRBJ1-1; 7 bases match TRBD1. Trimming removed 4 bases from V and 4 bases from J; junction bases left unmatched: 6. The germline CDR1 and CDR2 sequences are SQVTM and ANQGSEA. The length of the CDR3 is 13 residues. The CDR3 region is CSVGEGARTEAFF. The DNA of the CDR3 is TGCAGCGTTGGAGAGGGGGCGCGCACTGAAGCTTTCTTT.

V and J are TRBV14 and TRBJ2-7; D not certain. CDR1 and CDR2 from the germline V gene are SGHDN and FVKESK. The CDR3 has 14 amino acids. The germline V and J ends were trimmed by 5 bases and 5 bases, with 16 bases remaining between them. DNA of the CDR3: TGTGCCAGCAGCTACATCTCCTCTCAGGACGAGCAGTACTTC. It yields the protein CASSYISSQDEQYF.

The CDR3 DNA sequence: TGCGCCAGCAGCCTAGCGGGGGGGCGGACCGGGGAGCTGTTTTTT. Protein: CASSLAGGRTGELFF. This chain connects TRBV5-1 to TRBJ2-2; 12 bases align to TRBD2. The CDR3 extends over 15 amino acids. With V trimmed by 4 bases and J by 5 bases, 3 bases remained unmatched. Per the germline V gene, CDR1 is SGHRS and CDR2 is YFSETQ.

The V call is TRBV5-4, the J call TRBJ2-3, with 13 bases matching TRBD2. The CDR3 runs to 16 residues. Per germline, CDR1 SGHNT and CDR2 YYREEE (reference sequence). V trimming: 4 bases; J trimming: 2 bases; junction bases outside the gene matches: 4. The CDR3 loop reads CASSTGLAGYTDTQYF. The CDR3, as DNA: TGTGCCAGCAGCACGGGACTAGCGGGGTACACAGATACGCAGTATTTT.

V is TRBV7-8 and J is TRBJ2-7; 10 bases match TRBD1. V lost 8 bases and J lost 2; bases outside the gene matches: 3. The CDR3 is 13 amino acids. Germline V gene sequence: CDR1 SGHVS, CDR2 FQNEAQ. CDR3 DNA: TGTGCCAGCGGAGGACAGGGGGCCTACGAGCAGTACTTC. The encoded protein is CASGGQGAYEQYF.

The V call is TRBV7-9, the J call TRBJ1-4; D not resolved. The CDR3 has 13 amino acids. Trimming shortened V by 2 bases and J by 8 bases, and 9 bases separated the two germline ends. Per the germline V gene, CDR1 is SEHNR and CDR2 is FQNEAQ (reference sequence). The CDR3 DNA is TGTGCCAGCAGCTTATTCAGGTCCGAAAAACTGTTTTTT. Residues: CASSLFRSEKLFF.

CDR3 in amino acids: CASSEASGDEQYF. Written as DNA, the CDR3 is TGCGCCAGCAGCGAGGCCAGCGGCGACGAGCAGTACTTC. The chain joins TRBV5-1 to TRBJ2-7, with a possible D match to TRBD2 (5 bases). Germline V gene data show CDR1 as SGHRS and CDR2 as YFSETQ. This CDR3 has 13 residues. V was clipped by 4 bases and J by 5 bases, with 13 bases between them.

The chain recombines TRBV15 with TRBJ2-7; 8 nucleotides align to TRBD1. Germline values: CDR1 LNHNV, CDR2 YYDKDF (reference sequence). The CDR3 is made up of 17 amino acids. Trimming took 0 bases from V and 0 from J; bases not matched to a gene: 7. DNA of the CDR3: TGTGCCACCAGCAGAGAGCGGGCGACAGGGGCCTCCTACGAGCAGTACTTC. This encodes CATSRERATGASYEQYF. Combining the CDR3 with reference TRBV15 and TRBJ2-7 gives the whole variable domain DAMVIQNPRYQVTQFGKPVTLSCSQTLNHNVMYWYQQKSSQAPKLLFHYYDKDFNNEADTPDNFQSRRPNTSFCFLDIRSPGLGDTAMYLCATSRERATGASYEQYFGPGTRLTVT.

The rearrangement uses TRBV5-1 and TRBJ2-2; TRBD1 aligns across 8 bases. The V and J ends lost 3 bases and 7 bases, in that order; junction bases with no gene match: 11. The CDR3 contains 16 residues. Germline CDR1 reads SGHRS; CDR2 reads YFSETQ. In DNA, the CDR3 is TGCGCCAGCAGCTCTCGTGGGGGACAGGCGGTCGGGGAGCTGTTTTTT. This encodes CASSSRGGQAVGELFF. Drawing the rest from reference TRBV5-1 and TRBJ2-2, the complete variable domain is KAGVTQTPRYLIKTRGQQVTLSCSPISGHRSVSWYQQTPGQGLQFLFEYFSETQRNKGNFPGRFSGRQFSNSRSEMNVSTLELGDSALYLCASSSRGGQAVGELFFGEGSRLTVL.

The chain recombines TRBV6-5 with TRBJ2-2, with unresolved D. This CDR3 comprises 16 residues. The germline V gene has CDR1 MNHEY and CDR2 SVGAGI. Between the trimmed V and J ends, which lost 0 bases and 4 bases, there was a span of 12 bases. Here the CDR3 DNA reads TGTGCCAGCAGTTACTCTGGTCAGGCCGTCACCGGGGAGCTGTTTTTT. Amino acids: CASSYSGQAVTGELFF.

The rearrangement links TRBV27 to TRBJ2-7; D may be TRBD2 (6 bases). CDR1 and CDR2 (germline): MNHEY, SMNVEV (reference sequence). With 6 bases removed from V and 4 bases from J, the gap between germline ends came to 16 bases. The CDR3 has 14 residues. CDR3 sequence: CASSPIAAAYEQYF. DNA of the CDR3: TGTGCCAGCAGCCCCATAGCGGCAGCGTACGAGCAGTACTTC.

The chain couples TRBV19 to TRBJ2-7; the match to TRBD2 covers 7 bases. Trimming cost V 9 bases and J 0 bases; bases outside gene matches: 5. The CDR3 has 13 residues. Germline loops: CDR1 LNHDA, CDR2 SQIVND (reference sequence). The CDR3 loop reads CASRGESSYEQYF. Written as DNA, the CDR3 is TGTGCCAGCCGGGGGGAGAGCTCCTACGAGCAGTACTTC.

This clone is a singleton in its sample. V and J are TRBV2 and TRBJ2-4, with 10 nucleotides matching TRBD2. Germline lookup yields CDR1 SNHLY and CDR2 FYNNEI. V lost 7 bases, J lost 0 bases, and 9 bases stayed unmatched. The CDR3 is 17 amino acids. CDR3 nucleotide sequence: TGTGCCAGCATGATTAGCGGGGGGACACTAGCCAAAAACATTCAGTACTTC. As protein: CASMISGGTLAKNIQYF.

A few counts support this clone. The J gene is TRBJ2-1, the V gene TRBV10-3, with a tentative D call TRBD1 (6 bases). In germline, CDR1 is ENHRY, CDR2 SYGVKD. The V end lost 4 bases, the J end lost 8 bases, and 15 bases lay between the germline ends. This CDR3 has 14 residues. CDR3 DNA: TGTGCCATCAGTGGGTCTGGGCAGGGGCATGAGCAGTTCTTC. Translating it yields CAISGSGQGHEQFF.

This sequence joins TRBV6-5 and TRBJ1-4; 7 nucleotides align to TRBD1. The CDR3 is 15 residues long. CDR1 and CDR2 (germline): MNHEY, SVGAGI. V lost 7 bases, J lost 0 bases, and 5 bases stayed unmatched. The CDR3 region is CASTPRGPTNEKLFF. The CDR3 DNA follows: TGTGCCAGCACCCCTAGGGGGCCAACTAATGAAAAACTGTTTTTT.

This clone occurred once. This sequence joins TRBV6-4 and TRBJ1-1; D remains unclear. Germline CDR1 MRHNA, CDR2 SNTAGT. Deletions cut 8 bases from V and 8 bases from J, with 18 bases between. There are 13 residues in the CDR3. CDR3 nucleotide sequence: TGTGCCAGCGCGTTTTCCCCCGGGGAAGAAGCTTTCTTT. Its translation is CASAFSPGEEAFF.

The CDR3 is CASSPQQGLTDTQYF. CDR3 sequence (DNA): TGTGCCAGCTCACCACAACAGGGGCTCACAGATACGCAGTATTTT. The chain uses TRBV18 and TRBJ2-3; the match to TRBD1 covers 7 bases. The V segment lost 1 base and the J segment 2 bases; nucleotides outside the gene matches: 3. The CDR3 is made up of 15 amino acids. Germline V gene lookup returns CDR1 KGHSH and CDR2 LQKENI.

The CDR3 region is CAWSGTSRGYTF. CDR3 bases: TGTGCCTGGAGCGGGACTAGCCGTGGCTACACCTTC. The rearrangement links TRBV30 to TRBJ1-2; possible D gene TRBD1, 5 bases. Germline V gives CDR1 GTSNPN, CDR2 SVGIG (reference sequence). Trimming left V 3 bases short and J 7 bases short, with 12 bases between. The CDR3 extends over 12 amino acids. Based on the CDR3 plus reference TRBV30 and TRBJ1-2, the full variable domain is SQTIHQWPATLVQPVGSPLSLECTVEGTSNPNLYWYRQAAGRGLQLLFYSVGIGQISSEVPQNLSASRPQDRQFILSSKKLLLSDSGFYLCAWSGTSRGYTFGSGTRLTVV.

The chain has TRBV29-1 and TRBJ2-2, with a possible D match to TRBD2 (5 bases). This CDR3 is 12 amino acids long. Trimming stripped 7 bases from V and 5 bases from J, with 11 bases between. Per germline, CDR1 SQVTM and CDR2 ANQGSEA. CDR3 bases: TGCAGCGGATACGGGGTTACCGGGGAGCTGTTTTTT. This gives the protein CSGYGVTGELFF.

The V and J genes are TRBV5-1 and TRBJ1-2; D is possibly TRBD1 (6 bases). Trimming stripped 0 bases from V and 0 bases from J, with 9 bases between. Germline V gene sequence: CDR1 SGHRS, CDR2 YFSETQ. CDR3 length equals 15 residues. The CDR3 DNA is TGCGCCAGCAGCTTGGCTACAGGGTCTAACTATGGCTACACCTTC. Translating it yields CASSLATGSNYGYTF.